The 18 T cell receptor beta chains in this list originate from one sample, sequenced in a study of T cell repertoires in cytomegalovirus infection. TCRdb itself ran the reads through MiXCR, one entry per CDR3 protein. The sample lists roughly 320,000 distinct CDR3 sequences; more than 8% were seen once. The sequenced material came from PBMCs. Every receptor here comes from a human donor in good health (CMV status not recorded). Some clones in this sample may be carry-over from other donors' samples.

This clonotype was seen more than once but under ten times. The chain joins TRBV6-8 to TRBJ1-5; TRBD1 matches 10 bases. The CDR3 loop spans 14 amino acids. The J segment lost 5 bases and the V segment lost 6 bases, leaving 4 bases of the junction unmatched. Germline CDR1 and CDR2: MNHGY and SAAAGT. CDR3 amino acids: CASRRTGGHQPQHF. CDR3 coding DNA: TGTGCCAGCAGGAGGACAGGGGGTCATCAGCCCCAGCATTTT.

This clonotype was seen at least ten times. The chain links TRBV7-3 to TRBJ2-5; 7 nucleotides align to TRBD1. The germline gives CDR1 SGHTA, CDR2 FQGTGA. J lost 5 bases, V lost 2 bases, and 11 bases had no gene match. The CDR3 is 16 amino acids. As DNA, the CDR3 is TGTGCCAGCAGCTTACACCCTCCGACAGGGACCGAGACCCAGTACTTC. It specifies CASSLHPPTGTETQYF.

This clonotype was picked up a small number of times. This chain joins TRBV27 and TRBJ2-1, with D perhaps matching TRBD2 (6 bases). V shed 10 bases and J shed 3 bases, with 25 bases lying between them. This CDR3 comprises 17 residues. Germline lookup yields CDR1 MNHEY and CDR2 SMNVEV (reference sequence). The CDR3 loop reads CATHPAGNIGSYNEQFF. In DNA form, the CDR3 reads TGTGCCACCCATCCGGCGGGTAACATCGGGAGCTACAATGAGCAGTTCTTC.

The chain employs TRBV15 and TRBJ2-7, with 9 nucleotides matching TRBD1. Germline CDR1 reads LNHNV; CDR2 reads YYDKDF (reference sequence). There are 15 residues in the CDR3. The V segment lost 0 bases and the J segment 7 bases; nucleotides outside the gene matches: 7. The CDR3 loop is CATSRDRGTGREQYF. The DNA of the CDR3 is TGTGCCACCAGCAGAGATCGGGGGACAGGGCGAGAGCAGTACTTC.

This clonotype showed up many times. The chain has TRBV27 and TRBJ2-3; tentatively, D is TRBD2 (6 bases). The germline V gene has CDR1 MNHEY and CDR2 SMNVEV (reference sequence). The V end was cut by 6 bases, the J end by 0 bases, with 13 bases between. CDR3 length: 15 residues. The CDR3 is CASRRDFASTDTQYF. DNA of the CDR3: TGTGCCAGCAGACGGGACTTTGCTAGCACAGATACGCAGTATTTT.

The CDR3 sequence: CASSFGGGGELFF. The CDR3 nucleotides are TGTGCCAGCAGCTTCGGCGGCGGCGGGGAGCTGTTTTTT. This chain connects TRBV5-6 to TRBJ2-2; no clear D. In germline, CDR1 is SGHDT, CDR2 YYEEEE. This CDR3 region has 13 residues. V was shortened by 2 bases and J by 7 bases, with 9 bases between the two germline ends.

This clonotype was detected many times. This chain connects TRBV7-8 to TRBJ1-2; D is uncertain. V gave up 0 bases and J gave up 5 bases, with 10 bases separating them. The CDR3 length is 14 residues. Germline V gene lookup returns CDR1 SGHVS and CDR2 FQNEAQ. In DNA form, the CDR3 reads TGTGCCAGCAGCTTAGCGAATCCCCAGTATGGCTACACCTTC. Translated, it gives CASSLANPQYGYTF. Using reference TRBV7-8 and TRBJ1-2 for the parts outside the CDR3, the full variable domain is GAGVSQSPRYKVAKRGQDVALRCDPISGHVSLFWYQQALGQGPEFLTYFQNEAQLDKSGLPSDRFFAERPEGSVSTLKIQRTQQEDSAVYLCASSLANPQYGYTFGSGTRLTVV.

This clonotype was observed a handful of times. V gene TRBV5-4 combines with J gene TRBJ1-1, with 11 bases aligning to TRBD1. The CDR3 is made up of 16 amino acids. V dropped 5 bases and J dropped 3; count of bases not matched to a gene: 9. Germline CDR1 and CDR2: SGHNT and YYREEE (reference sequence). CDR3 coding DNA: TGTGCCAGCAGTCCCGGGACAGGGGGAAGGTACACTGAAGCTTTCTTT. It is translated as CASSPGTGGRYTEAFF.

This clonotype was observed at least ten times. The chain combines TRBV20-1 with TRBJ1-1; D might be TRBD1 (6 bases). V was pared by 1 base and J by 0 bases, with 12 bases between. Germline CDR1 and CDR2: DFQATT and SNEGSKA (reference sequence). The CDR3 is made up of 15 amino acids. The CDR3 DNA reads TGCAGTGCTAGAGGACAGAGGGGGATGAACACTGAAGCTTTCTTT. Translating it yields CSARGQRGMNTEAFF.

This clonotype was counted only a few times. CDR3 sequence (DNA): TGTGCCAGCAGCTCGCGGACAGGGGTTGGTCACGAGCAGTACTTC. Its protein product is CASSSRTGVGHEQYF. V and J are TRBV11-2 and TRBJ2-7; 9 bases agree with TRBD1. V lost 4 bases and J lost 5; bases outside the gene matches: 9. CDR1 and CDR2 from the germline V gene are SGHAT and FQNNGV. The CDR3 contains 15 residues.

The chain is built from TRBV12-3 or TRBV12-4 and TRBJ2-7, with 9 bases matching TRBD2. The V gene end was trimmed by 4 bases and the J gene end by 5 bases; junction bases not matched to a gene: 15. The CDR3 has 17 amino acids. CDR3 sequence reads: CASSSQRRGLAFHEQYF. Here the CDR3 DNA reads TGTGCCAGCAGTTCACAACGCCGCGGACTAGCGTTCCACGAGCAGTACTTC.

This clonotype appeared a few times. CDR3 region: CASRGGLGLGDTEAFF. The CDR3, as DNA: TGTGCCAGCAGAGGTGGTTTGGGGTTGGGGGACACTGAAGCTTTCTTT. The chain couples TRBV25-1 to TRBJ1-1, with D perhaps matching TRBD1 (5 bases). From germline, CDR1 is MGHDK and CDR2 SYGVNS. Between the trimmed V and J ends, which lost 6 bases and 3 bases, there was a span of 20 bases. CDR3 size: 16 residues.

The chain links TRBV7-9 to TRBJ2-5, with 12 positions matching TRBD2. The CDR3 runs 17 residues. V gave up 6 bases and J gave up 4 bases; unmatched junction bases: 12. Germline lookup yields CDR1 SEHNR and CDR2 FQNEAQ (reference sequence). This chain's CDR3 is CASSSILAGGFGETQYF. The CDR3 DNA follows: TGTGCCAGCAGTTCTATTCTAGCGGGAGGGTTTGGAGAGACCCAGTACTTC.

The chain links TRBV7-2 to TRBJ2-2; TRBD2 aligns across 8 bases. Per germline, CDR1 SGHTA and CDR2 FQGNSA. The length of the CDR3 is 16 residues. The V segment lost 0 bases and the J segment 6 bases; nucleotides outside the gene matches: 6. Written as DNA, the CDR3 is TGTGCCAGCAGCTTAGCTCTCGGGGGGGGGGCCGGGGAGCTGTTTTTT. Protein: CASSLALGGGAGELFF.

This clonotype appeared many times. The chain is built from TRBV19 and TRBJ1-4, with TRBD1 identical over 7 bases. V dropped 9 bases and J dropped 4; count of bases not matched to a gene: 11. CDR1 is LNHDA, CDR2 SQIVND, per germline (reference sequence). This CDR3 spans 15 amino acids. The CDR3 protein is CASSRPGQINEKLFF. Written as DNA, the CDR3 is TGTGCCAGCAGTCGACCGGGACAGATTAATGAAAAACTGTTTTTT.

Many counts were recorded for this clonotype. V is TRBV7-2 and J is TRBJ1-5; the match to TRBD1 covers 8 bases. Losses at the gene ends were 5 bases for V and 0 bases for J; bases not matched to a gene: 9. The CDR3 sequence is 17 residues long. CDR1 SGHTA and CDR2 FQGNSA come from the germline V gene. The CDR3 loop reads CASSPSTGGYSNQPQHF. CDR3 DNA: TGTGCCAGCAGCCCCTCTACAGGGGGATATAGCAATCAGCCCCAGCATTTT.

This clonotype was seen repeatedly, ten times or more. The chain has TRBV20-1 and TRBJ1-5; the match to TRBD1 covers 8 bases. CDR1 and CDR2 from the germline V gene are DFQATT and SNEGSKA (reference sequence). The CDR3 runs 14 residues. V dropped 6 bases and J dropped 3; count of bases not matched to a gene: 7. The CDR3 DNA reads TGCAGTGCCTTGGGACAGGAACACAATCAGCCCCAGCATTTT. Translated: CSALGQEHNQPQHF.

At least ten counts were recorded for this clonotype. The chain joins TRBV7-9 to TRBJ1-1; D is uncertain. CDR1 and CDR2 from the germline V gene are SEHNR and FQNEAQ (reference sequence). There are 13 residues in the CDR3. The V and J ends lost 1 base and 7 bases respectively, with 10 bases between them. The CDR3 coding sequence is TGTGCCAGCAGCTTAGAAGGTAGAGGTGAAGCTTTCTTT. Translating it yields CASSLEGRGEAFF.